Below are 31 T cell receptor beta chains sequenced from a single sample in a study of shared clonotypes between healthy human individuals. TCRdb's copy holds only in-frame clones and misses some; the assay was immunoSEQ multiplex PCR. The repertoire has about 120,000 clones, around 68% of them found once; the top ten carry roughly 24%. Sequences were obtained from memory CD8+ T cells sorted from blood. Stated subset: CD45RO+ cells pooled with CCR7-negative TemRA cells. These receptors originate from a woman younger than 45 in good health.

V is TRBV27 and J is TRBJ2-3; D is unclear. CDR1 is MNHEY and CDR2 is SMNVEV in the germline V gene (reference sequence). The CDR3 extends over 17 amino acids. V lost 1 base and J lost 0, with 14 bases in between. The CDR3 coding sequence is TGTGCCAGCAGTTTATTGGACCCCTTTTCTAGCACAGATACGCAGTATTTT. Its translation is CASSLLDPFSSTDTQYF.

This clone was observed a single time. V usage is TRBV29-1 and J usage is TRBJ2-2; 11 bases map to TRBD1. The CDR3 contains 15 residues. Germline-derived CDR1 and CDR2 are SQVTM and ANQGSEA. The junction had 3 bases not matched to a gene; V was cut back by 0 bases and J by 6 bases. The chain's CDR3 is CSVEEGQGGPGELFF. Here the CDR3 DNA reads TGCAGCGTTGAAGAGGGACAGGGGGGACCCGGGGAGCTGTTTTTT.

The chain has TRBV7-6 and TRBJ2-7; D is perhaps TRBD2 (5 bases). V was cut by 1 base and J by 7 bases, with 8 bases left in between. This CDR3 region has 12 residues. Germline V gene sequence: CDR1 SGHVS, CDR2 FNYEAQ. The DNA of the CDR3 is TGTGCCAGCAGCTTAGGAGGGCAAGAGCAGTACTTC. Its translation is CASSLGGQEQYF.

For this clone: The conserved phenylalanine or tryptophan is not found at the CDR3 terminus, so this likely reflects a read error. The genes are TRBV28 and TRBJ1-5; tentatively, D is TRBD1 (6 bases). Trimming pared 5 bases from V and 3 bases from J, leaving 11 bases between. Germline V gives CDR1 MDHEN, CDR2 SYDVKM. The CDR3 length is 14 residues. The DNA of the CDR3 is TGTGCCAGCAGTCCGGGGGCAGACAATCAGCCCCAGCATCTT. Its translation: CASSPGADNQPQHL.

The chain joins TRBV5-6 to TRBJ1-1; 8 nucleotides align to TRBD1. CDR1 and CDR2 from the germline V gene are SGHDT and YYEEEE. The CDR3 contains 16 residues. The V and J ends lost 4 bases and 0 bases, in that order; junction bases with no gene match: 8. CDR3 sequence: CASSATGALMNTEAFF. CDR3 in DNA: TGTGCCAGCAGCGCGACAGGGGCTCTAATGAACACTGAAGCTTTCTTT.

There are a few counts of this clone. The V and J genes are TRBV25-1 and TRBJ1-3; maybe TRBD1 (5 bases). This CDR3 contains 15 residues. Germline CDR1 reads MGHDK; CDR2 reads SYGVNS. V shed 4 bases and J shed 3 bases, with 13 bases lying between them. The CDR3 sequence is CASSAQGEVGNTIYF. In DNA form, the CDR3 reads TGTGCCAGCAGTGCCCAGGGTGAAGTTGGAAACACCATATATTTT.

The chain carries TRBV19 and TRBJ1-2; TRBD1 matches at 7 bases. The CDR3 has 15 amino acids. V lost 3 bases, J lost 4 bases, and 8 bases stayed unmatched. Germline V gene lookup returns CDR1 LNHDA and CDR2 SQIVND (reference sequence). CDR3 residues: CASSMTAGGTYGYTF. CDR3 DNA sequence: TGTGCCAGTAGTATGACGGCAGGGGGTACCTATGGCTACACCTTC.

The chain employs TRBV19 and TRBJ1-1; 8 bases fit TRBD1. CDR3 size: 12 residues. Germline-derived CDR1 and CDR2 are LNHDA and SQIVND (reference sequence). Germline trimming cut 6 bases from V and 10 bases from J; bases unmatched to any gene: 7. This chain's CDR3 is CASSVTGAGAFF. Written as DNA, the CDR3 is TGTGCCAGTAGCGTGACAGGGGCGGGAGCTTTCTTT.

The rearrangement links TRBV27 to TRBJ1-1; D uncertain. CDR1 MNHEY and CDR2 SMNVEV come from the germline V gene (reference sequence). With 6 bases removed from V and 2 bases from J, the gap between germline ends came to 16 bases. CDR3 length: 15 residues. The CDR3 sequence: CASSPEARFNTEAFF. The CDR3 DNA reads TGTGCCAGCAGCCCAGAGGCGAGGTTTAACACTGAAGCTTTCTTT.

The chain employs TRBV6-6 and TRBJ2-7, with D tentatively TRBD2 (6 bases). Trimming shortened V by 0 bases and J by 6 bases, and 15 bases separated the two germline ends. CDR3 size: 15 residues. Germline CDR1 and CDR2: MNHNY and SVGAGI (reference sequence). In DNA, the CDR3 is TGTGCCAGCAGTTACTCGAGAGCGGGTAGTGGCGAGCAGTACTTC. It translates to CASSYSRAGSGEQYF.

The CDR3 coding sequence is TGTGCCAGCAGTGAAGCGCTTATCTCCTACAATGAGCAGTTCTTC. Residues: CASSEALISYNEQFF. V is TRBV2 and J is TRBJ2-1; D unclear. Trimming removed 0 bases from V and 0 bases from J, with 6 bases in between. Per the germline V gene, CDR1 is SNHLY and CDR2 is FYNNEI. The CDR3 length is 15 residues.

This sequence joins TRBV5-4 and TRBJ1-4; D gene uncertain. This CDR3 is built from 12 residues. Trimming cost V 2 bases and J 8 bases, with 7 bases left between them. The germline CDR1 and CDR2 sequences are SGHNT and YYREEE (reference sequence). The CDR3, as DNA: TGTGCCAGCAGCTTCGATGAGGAAAAACTGTTTTTT. Translated: CASSFDEEKLFF.

CDR3 loop: CASSIGWSEQYF. The CDR3 nucleotides read TGTGCCAGTAGTATAGGTTGGAGCGAGCAGTACTTC. V and J are TRBV19 and TRBJ2-7; D is unclear. CDR3 length: 12 amino acids. Looked up from germline, CDR1 is LNHDA and CDR2 is SQIVND (reference sequence). V lost 1 base and J 6 bases, leaving 7 bases between the germline ends.

The chain uses TRBV7-2 and TRBJ2-1, with TRBD2 matching 7 bases. The CDR3 extends over 17 amino acids. V lost 5 bases and J lost 4; bases outside the gene matches: 14. Germline CDR1 reads SGHTA; CDR2 reads FQGNSA. The CDR3 here is CASSPQGTRTRYNEQFF. CDR3 nucleotides: TGTGCCAGCAGCCCCCAAGGGACGCGGACTAGATACAATGAGCAGTTCTTC.

The chain joins TRBV7-8 to TRBJ2-7; possible D gene TRBD1, 5 bases. V was clipped by 2 bases and J by 3 bases, with 11 bases between them. The CDR3 runs 14 residues. Per the germline V gene, CDR1 is SGHVS and CDR2 is FQNEAQ. This CDR3 is CASSLRQGYYEQYF. The CDR3 DNA follows: TGTGCCAGCAGCTTACGGCAGGGATACTACGAGCAGTACTTC.

This clone was counted a single time. The gene calls are TRBV2 and TRBJ1-1, with a tentative D call TRBD1 (5 bases). CDR3 length: 14 residues. Germline V gives CDR1 SNHLY, CDR2 FYNNEI. V shed 6 bases and J shed 8 bases, with 19 bases lying between them. The CDR3 spells CASSPSSGTVEAFF. The CDR3 nucleotides read TGTGCCAGCAGCCCCTCGTCAGGGACGGTCGAAGCTTTCTTT. Full variable domain (outside the CDR3, taken from reference TRBV2 and TRBJ1-1): EPEVTQTPSHQVTQMGQEVILRCVPISNHLYFYWYRQILGQKVEFLVSFYNNEISEKSEIFDDQFSVERPDGSNFTLKIRSTKLEDSAMYFCASSPSSGTVEAFFGQGTRLTVV.

V usage is TRBV11-2 and J usage is TRBJ1-3; the D is unclear. The CDR3 consists of 18 residues. CDR1 is SGHAT and CDR2 is FQNNGV in the germline V gene. V was shortened by 1 base and J by 2 bases, with 18 bases between the two germline ends. CDR3 residues: CASSLVFLGSSAGNTIYF. The CDR3 DNA follows: TGTGCCAGCAGCTTAGTTTTTTTGGGATCTAGTGCTGGAAACACCATATATTTT.

The chain couples TRBV2 to TRBJ1-1; D is undetermined. The CDR3 sequence is 15 residues long. V lost 6 bases, J lost 1 base, and 15 bases lay in between. Germline V gene lookup returns CDR1 SNHLY and CDR2 FYNNEI. The chain's CDR3 is CASRRAGSPNTEAFF. CDR3 coding DNA: TGTGCCAGCAGGAGGGCAGGTAGCCCGAACACTGAAGCTTTCTTT.

This chain links TRBV28 with TRBJ2-3; 8 positions match TRBD2. Germline assignment: CDR1 MDHEN and CDR2 SYDVKM. Trimming took 5 bases from V and 0 from J; bases not matched to a gene: 7. The CDR3 covers 16 residues. This chain's CDR3 is CASSARGGGSTDTQYF. CDR3 DNA: TGTGCCAGCAGTGCGAGGGGCGGGGGGAGCACAGATACGCAGTATTTT.

The rearrangement uses TRBV9 and TRBJ2-1; D is uncertain. V was shortened by 0 bases and J by 7 bases, with 8 bases between the two germline ends. Germline loops: CDR1 SGDLS, CDR2 YYNGEE. This CDR3 has 13 residues. The CDR3 reads CASSVARGNEQFF. In nucleotides, the CDR3 is TGTGCCAGCAGCGTAGCCCGTGGAAATGAGCAGTTCTTC.

Ten or more counts support this clone. The V call is TRBV2, the J call TRBJ2-7; a possible D gene is TRBD2 (5 bases). V was shortened by 2 bases and J by 5 bases, with 10 bases between the two germline ends. Germline CDR1 SNHLY, CDR2 FYNNEI. The CDR3 consists of 13 residues. CDR3 loop: CASSELAFNEQYF. As DNA, the CDR3 is TGTGCCAGCAGTGAATTAGCGTTCAACGAGCAGTACTTC.

Ten or more counts support this clone. J is TRBJ1-2 and V is TRBV25-1, with 8 bases matching TRBD1. Losses at the gene ends were 3 bases for V and 5 bases for J; bases not matched to a gene: 5. CDR3 length: 14 amino acids. Looked up from germline, CDR1 is MGHDK and CDR2 is SYGVNS. CDR3 sequence reads: CASSEPTGEYGYTF. CDR3 DNA: TGTGCCAGCAGTGAGCCGACAGGGGAATATGGCTACACCTTC.

The V and J genes are TRBV28 and TRBJ2-4, with D perhaps being TRBD1 or TRBD2 (6 bases each). The germline CDR1 and CDR2 sequences are MDHEN and SYDVKM. V dropped 2 bases and J dropped 0 bases, with 17 bases sitting between them. There are 18 residues in the CDR3. In DNA, the CDR3 is TGTGCCAGCAGTTTAGGGGGGCACCGATCCCTAGCCAAAAACATTCAGTACTTC. Amino acids: CASSLGGHRSLAKNIQYF.

The chain employs TRBV25-1 and TRBJ2-2; perhaps TRBD2 as D (5 bases). V gave up 4 bases and J gave up 5 bases, with 8 bases separating them. The CDR3 is made up of 13 amino acids. The germline CDR1 and CDR2 sequences are MGHDK and SYGVNS. The CDR3, as DNA: TGTGCCAGCAGTGCCAGAGGGACCGGGGAGCTGTTTTTT. Its translation is CASSARGTGELFF.

This rearrangement joins TRBV15 to TRBJ2-1, with D unclear. The germline V and J ends were trimmed by 5 bases and 5 bases, with 13 bases remaining between them. The V gene's germline CDR1 is LNHNV and CDR2 YYDKDF (reference sequence). CDR3 length: 14 amino acids. CDR3 bases: TGTGCCACCAGCCACGACCGTACCCACAATGAGCAGTTCTTC. Amino acids: CATSHDRTHNEQFF.

V usage is TRBV5-6 and J usage is TRBJ2-3, with 10 bases aligning to TRBD2. Germline V gene lookup returns CDR1 SGHDT and CDR2 YYEEEE. Trimming at V came to 4 bases and at J to 3 bases, leaving 14 bases not matched to a gene. The CDR3 runs to 18 residues. The CDR3 DNA reads as TGTGCCAGCAGCGGGGGAATAAGAGCTAGCGGGAGTACAGATACGCAGTATTTT. Amino acids: CASSGGIRASGSTDTQYF. Full variable domain (outside the CDR3, taken from reference TRBV5-6 and TRBJ2-3): DAGVTQSPTHLIKTRGQQVTLRCSPKSGHDTVSWYQQALGQGPQFIFQYYEEEERQRGNFPDRFSGHQFPNYSSELNVNALLLGDSALYLCASSGGIRASGSTDTQYFGPGTRLTVL.

This chain connects TRBV28 to TRBJ1-2; D is unresolved. CDR1 and CDR2 from the germline V gene are MDHEN and SYDVKM. V lost 3 bases and J lost 4, with 9 bases in between. The CDR3 covers 13 residues. The CDR3 is CASSFNNFYGYTF. CDR3 coding DNA: TGTGCCAGCAGTTTCAACAACTTCTATGGCTACACCTTC.

The CDR3 is CSVEVGRGWSDTQYF. CDR3 in DNA: TGCAGCGTTGAGGTGGGGAGAGGGTGGTCAGATACGCAGTATTTT. V usage is TRBV29-1 and J usage is TRBJ2-3; the D gene is possibly TRBD2 (5 bases). This CDR3 has 15 residues. Trimming left V 3 bases short and J 4 bases short, with 17 bases between. Germline V gene lookup returns CDR1 SQVTM and CDR2 ANQGSEA.

This clone was recorded once. The CDR3 sequence: CASSSSYEQYF. In nucleotides, the CDR3 is TGTGCCAGCAGCTCCTCCTACGAGCAGTACTTC. The genes are TRBV5-4 and TRBJ2-7, with D hard to call. Germline V CDR1 and CDR2: SGHNT, YYREEE (reference sequence). The germline V and J ends were trimmed by 3 bases and 0 bases, with 1 base remaining between them. The CDR3 covers 11 residues.

This chain joins TRBV18 and TRBJ2-2; the match to TRBD2 covers 9 bases. CDR1 and CDR2 from the germline V gene are KGHSH and LQKENI. V lost 5 bases to trimming and J lost 7 bases; unmatched junction nucleotides: 11. This CDR3 has 16 residues. CDR3 sequence: CASSTASGRKVGELFF. CDR3 bases: TGTGCCAGCTCAACGGCGAGCGGGAGGAAGGTCGGGGAGCTGTTTTTT.

This sequence joins TRBV4-2 and TRBJ2-7; TRBD2 matches 9 bases. Losses at the gene ends were 0 bases for V and 3 bases for J; bases not matched to a gene: 6. This CDR3 region has 16 residues. CDR1 LGHNA and CDR2 YNFKEQ come from the germline V gene. CDR3 in DNA: TGTGCCAGCAGCCAAGACGCTAGCGGGATACGCTACGAGCAGTACTTC. Its translation: CASSQDASGIRYEQYF.